The entry below describes one T cell receptor beta chain. Its specificity is not known. V lost 0 bases and J 7 bases, leaving 4 bases between the germline ends. The CDR3 sequence is 12 residues long. The germline CDR1 and CDR2 sequences are SGHNT and YYREEE (reference sequence). The sample is drawn from a study of cytomegalovirus exposure and HLA in healthy donors. Study summary: Around 79 million unique TCRs, all from HLA-typed donors, were included in an early release of the data. Regarding the study as a whole: Productive status was seen about 90% or about 30% of the time for most TCR beta V segments in an earlier analysis. An analysis that came later showed most CMV-associated TCR beta chains appearing HLA-restricted. Sequence variants that were highly shared formed a cluster that was likely a sequencing artifact.

Amplification used 60 Vbeta primers and 13 Jbeta primers. Produced via immunoSEQ multiplex PCR; TCRdb's table is partial and in-frame only. The sample yields some 170,000 clones, around 77% seen once. Sequencing was done on a sample of PBMCs. The origin of this receptor is a woman in her thirties in good health and CMV-seronegative. The chain carries TRBV5-4 and TRBJ2-2, with no clear D. Here the CDR3 reads CASSLVGGELFF. The CDR3 nucleotides read TGTGCCAGCAGCTTGGTCGGCGGGGAGCTGTTTTTT.